This T cell receptor beta chain comes out of a study of T cells after yellow fever vaccination. The wider study: Preparation of the low-cell-number fractions used SMART-Seq v4 Ultra Low Input. Study-level points and caveats: Most clones from primary vaccination were detected again post-booster (just over 95% CD4, 70% to 90% CD8).

In the case of this clonotype: Its antigen is unidentified.

The CDR3 consists of 12 residues. Germline loops: CDR1 MDHEN, CDR2 SYDVKM. Trimming shortened V by 5 bases and J by 3 bases, and 8 bases separated the two germline ends. MiXCR, run by TCRdb on the 5' RACE reads, gives a single entry per CDR3 protein. The data hold a few hundred thousand distinct CDR3 sequences, with less than 20% observed a single time. The receptor's source is a man aged 18 to 30 who received the YFV17D yellow fever vaccine. The sample consisted of PBMCs, taken 5 to 6 days after the first yellow fever vaccination. The genes are TRBV28 and TRBJ2-7, with D maybe TRBD1 (5 bases). The CDR3 loop is CASSAGHYEQYV. The CDR3 nucleotides read TGTGCCAGCAGTGCAGGGCACTACGAGCAGTACGTC.